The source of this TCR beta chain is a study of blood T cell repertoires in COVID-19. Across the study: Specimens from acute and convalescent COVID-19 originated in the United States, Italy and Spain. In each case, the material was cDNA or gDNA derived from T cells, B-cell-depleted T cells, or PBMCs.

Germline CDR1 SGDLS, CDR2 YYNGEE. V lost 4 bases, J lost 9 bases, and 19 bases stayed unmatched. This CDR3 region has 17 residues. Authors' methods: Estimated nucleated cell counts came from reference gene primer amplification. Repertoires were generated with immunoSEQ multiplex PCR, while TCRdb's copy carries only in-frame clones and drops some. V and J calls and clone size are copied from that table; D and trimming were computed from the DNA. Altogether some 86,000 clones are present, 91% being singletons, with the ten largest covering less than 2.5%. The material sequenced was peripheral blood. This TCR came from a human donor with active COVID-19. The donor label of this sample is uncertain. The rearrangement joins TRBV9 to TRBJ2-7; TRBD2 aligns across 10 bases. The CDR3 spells CASSPRYGGGLASVQYF. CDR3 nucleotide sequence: TGTGCCAGCAGCCCACGTTACGGGGGGGGACTAGCGTCAGTGCAGTACTTC.